These 8 T cell receptor beta chains originate from one sample sequenced in a study of T cell responses to AZD1222 COVID-19 vaccine. Repertoires were generated with immunoSEQ multiplex PCR, while TCRdb's copy carries only in-frame clones and drops some. This table holds 100,000 to 150,000 clones, 80% to 95% found once. The source material was peripheral blood, sampled 28 days after the second AZD1222 dose. The origin of the receptors is an adult who received the AZD1222 COVID-19 vaccine.

V and J are TRBV10-3 and TRBJ1-6; TRBD1 aligns across 7 bases. Germline CDR1 reads ENHRY; CDR2 reads SYGVKD. After removal of 6 bases from V and 9 bases from J, the junction contained 8 bases not matched to a gene. The length of the CDR3 is 14 residues. The CDR3 DNA sequence: TGTGCCATCAGGCGGGAACAGGGGACTTCACCCCTCCACTTT. Its protein product is CAIRREQGTSPLHF.

The chain combines TRBV24-1 with TRBJ1-1; 7 nucleotides align to TRBD1. CDR1 KGHDR and CDR2 SFDVKD come from the germline V gene. The CDR3 loop spans 15 amino acids. The trim removed 2 bases at V and 1 base at J, leaving 3 bases unmatched. The CDR3 DNA sequence: TGTGCCACCAGTGATTCTCGGGACAGGAACACTGAAGCTTTCTTT. Translated, it gives CATSDSRDRNTEAFF.

This clone was recorded only once. The chain combines TRBV10-3 with TRBJ2-7; maybe TRBD2 (5 bases). The germline gives CDR1 ENHRY, CDR2 SYGVKD. This CDR3 is 14 amino acids long. The germline V and J ends were trimmed by 11 bases and 4 bases, with 21 bases remaining between them. CDR3 bases: TGTGCCTCCTCCCCGGGCCTAGCAGAATACGAGCAGTACTTC. Protein product: CASSPGLAEYEQYF.

This clone showed up just once. The chain couples TRBV7-8 to TRBJ2-5; D gene unclear. The CDR3 extends over 13 amino acids. With 5 bases removed from V and 5 bases from J, the gap between germline ends came to 12 bases. From germline, CDR1 is SGHVS and CDR2 FQNEAQ. CDR3 protein: CASSRGPQETQYF. CDR3 DNA sequence: TGTGCCAGCAGCCGTGGGCCCCAGGAGACCCAGTACTTC.

The chain employs TRBV30 and TRBJ2-6; no clear D. Germline V gene sequence: CDR1 GTSNPN, CDR2 SVGIG (reference sequence). The CDR3 is 13 residues long. Trimming removed 3 bases from V and 0 bases from J, with 3 bases in between. The CDR3 reads CAWSSSGANVLTF. The CDR3 DNA is TGTGCCTGGAGCAGCTCTGGGGCCAACGTCCTGACTTTC.

This clone was seen a handful of times. The J gene is TRBJ2-3, the V gene TRBV7-8; D perhaps matches TRBD1 (5 bases). V was cut by 4 bases and J by 0 bases, with 14 bases left in between. CDR3 length: 16 residues. Germline V CDR1 and CDR2: SGHVS, FQNEAQ. CDR3 protein: CASSSRVLSSTDTQYF. Written as DNA, the CDR3 is TGTGCCAGCAGCTCCAGGGTTTTGTCTAGCACAGATACGCAGTATTTT.

V is TRBV12-2 and J is TRBJ2-1; the listed D gene, TRBD2, was not tested against the DNA. TRBV12-2 represents a pseudogene. This CDR3 comprises 16 residues. In DNA, the CDR3 is TGTGCAAGTCGCCCGATAGGACTAGCGGATTACAATGAGCAGTTCTTC. Protein product: CASRPIGLADYNEQFF.

This chain links TRBV2 with TRBJ2-2, with 9 bases aligning to TRBD1. The germline CDR1 and CDR2 sequences are SNHLY and FYNNEI. The CDR3 runs 14 residues. With V trimmed by 8 bases and J by 8 bases, 9 bases remained unmatched. The CDR3 protein is CASRRDRDIGELFF. As DNA, the CDR3 is TGTGCCAGCCGCCGGGACAGGGATATAGGGGAGCTGTTTTTT.